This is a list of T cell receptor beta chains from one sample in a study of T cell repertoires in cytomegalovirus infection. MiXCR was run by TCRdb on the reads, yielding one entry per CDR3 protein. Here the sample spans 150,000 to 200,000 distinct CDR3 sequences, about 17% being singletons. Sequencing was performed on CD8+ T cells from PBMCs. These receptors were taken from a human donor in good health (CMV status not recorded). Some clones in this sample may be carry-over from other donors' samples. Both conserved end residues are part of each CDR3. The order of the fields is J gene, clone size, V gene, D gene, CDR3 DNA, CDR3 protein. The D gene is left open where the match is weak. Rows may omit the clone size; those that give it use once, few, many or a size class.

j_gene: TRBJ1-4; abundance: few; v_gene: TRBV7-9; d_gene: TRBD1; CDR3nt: TGTGCCAGCAGCACCCGACAGGGACGCCCTAATGAAAAACTGTTTTTT; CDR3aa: CASSTRQGRPNEKLFF
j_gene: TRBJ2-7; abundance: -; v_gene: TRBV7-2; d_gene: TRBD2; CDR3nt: TGTGCCAGCAGCTTGGTTCTAGCGGGCTCCTACGAGCAGTACTTC; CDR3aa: CASSLVLAGSYEQYF
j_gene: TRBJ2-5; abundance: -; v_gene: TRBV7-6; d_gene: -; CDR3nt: TGTGCCAGCAGCTCGGACAAGTACCAAGAGACCCAGTACTTC; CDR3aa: CASSSDKYQETQYF
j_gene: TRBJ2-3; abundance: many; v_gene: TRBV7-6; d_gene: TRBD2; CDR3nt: TGTGCCAGCAGCTCCCCTAGCGGGGGTACAGATACGCAGTATTTT; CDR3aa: CASSSPSGGTDTQYF
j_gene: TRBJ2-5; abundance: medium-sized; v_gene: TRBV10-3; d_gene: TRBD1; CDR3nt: TGTGCCATCTATCACCGGGACAGAAAGACCCAGTACTTC; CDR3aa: CAIYHRDRKTQYF
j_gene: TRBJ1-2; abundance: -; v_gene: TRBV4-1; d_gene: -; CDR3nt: TGCGCCAGCAGCCAAGGGGAGTCGAACAACTATGGCTACACCTTC; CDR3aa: CASSQGESNNYGYTF
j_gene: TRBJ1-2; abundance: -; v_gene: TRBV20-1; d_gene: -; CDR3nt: TGCAGTGCTAGAGAAAACAGCAACTATGGCTACACCTTC; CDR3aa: CSARENSNYGYTF
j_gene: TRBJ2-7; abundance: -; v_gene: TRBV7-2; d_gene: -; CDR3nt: TGTGCCAGCAGCCTCTCTGGGCGAGGCAGACCATCTAGCTCCTACGAGCAGTACTTC; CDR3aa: CASSLSGRGRPSSSYEQYF
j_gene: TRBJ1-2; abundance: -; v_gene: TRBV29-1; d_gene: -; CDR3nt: TGCAGCGTTGAAGATCGTCAAAGGATCAGCCTCTATGGCTACACCTTC; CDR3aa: CSVEDRQRISLYGYTF
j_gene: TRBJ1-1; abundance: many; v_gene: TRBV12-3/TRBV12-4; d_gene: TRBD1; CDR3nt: TGTGCCAGCAGTCGCGGGACAGTGAACACTGAAGCTTTCTTT; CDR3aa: CASSRGTVNTEAFF
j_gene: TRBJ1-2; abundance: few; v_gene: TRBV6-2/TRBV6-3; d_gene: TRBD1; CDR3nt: TGTGCCAGCAGTTACTCTCTCGGACAGGGGACCCTCTATGGCTACACCTTC; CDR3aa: CASSYSLGQGTLYGYTF
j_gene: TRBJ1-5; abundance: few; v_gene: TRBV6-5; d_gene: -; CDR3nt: TGTGCCAGCAGTTACTCCTCCACTGGAACCCAGCATTTT; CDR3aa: CASSYSSTGTQHF
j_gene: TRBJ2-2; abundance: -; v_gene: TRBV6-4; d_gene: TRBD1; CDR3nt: TGTGCCAGCAGTGACAGGGGGCCAACGAACACCGGGGAGCTGTTTTTT; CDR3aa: CASSDRGPTNTGELFF
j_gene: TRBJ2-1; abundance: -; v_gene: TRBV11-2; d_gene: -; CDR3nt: TGTGCCAGCAGACATTCCGGGATCCCGCCCCCTACCTGGAATGAGCAGTTCTTC; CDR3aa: CASRHSGIPPPTWNEQFF
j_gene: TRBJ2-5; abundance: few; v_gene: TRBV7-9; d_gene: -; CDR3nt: TGTGCCAGCAGCTTGCCCAGGGGAGAGTCGGTAGAGACCCAGTACTTC; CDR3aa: CASSLPRGESVETQYF
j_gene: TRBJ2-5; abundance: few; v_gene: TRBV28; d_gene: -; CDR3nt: TGTGCCAGCAGGAAGGTGGTTCAAGAGACCCAGTACTTC; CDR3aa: CASRKVVQETQYF
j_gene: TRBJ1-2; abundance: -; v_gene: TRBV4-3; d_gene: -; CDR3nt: TGCGCCAGCAGCCAAGAGGGGCGACAGATTGCTGTCGGGAGTGGCTACACCTTC; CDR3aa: CASSQEGRQIAVGSGYTF
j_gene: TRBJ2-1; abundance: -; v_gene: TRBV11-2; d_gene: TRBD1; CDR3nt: TGTGCCAGCAGCCGGACCTACAGGGGGTCGGGTAATGAGCAGTTCTTC; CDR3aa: CASSRTYRGSGNEQFF
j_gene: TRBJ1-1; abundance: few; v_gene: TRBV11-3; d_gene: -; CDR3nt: TGTGCCAGCAGCTCTCGTTATGGGAACACTGAAGCTTTCTTT; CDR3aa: CASSSRYGNTEAFF
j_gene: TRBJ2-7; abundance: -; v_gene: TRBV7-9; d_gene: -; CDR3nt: TGTGCCAGCAGCCCTTCCCGAACAGGGTCCTACGAGCAGTACTTC; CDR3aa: CASSPSRTGSYEQYF
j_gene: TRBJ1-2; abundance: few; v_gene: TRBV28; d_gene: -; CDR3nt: TGTGCCAGCAGCTCCAAGGATCCGAGGGGCTACACCTTC; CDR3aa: CASSSKDPRGYTF
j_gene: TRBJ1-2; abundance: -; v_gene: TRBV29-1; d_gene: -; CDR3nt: TGCAGCGTTTCTGGGAGTCTCTATGGCTACACCTTC; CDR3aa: CSVSGSLYGYTF
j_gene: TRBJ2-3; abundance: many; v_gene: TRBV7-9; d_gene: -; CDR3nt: TGTGCCAGCAGCTTAGAACTAGATACGCAGTATTTT; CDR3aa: CASSLELDTQYF
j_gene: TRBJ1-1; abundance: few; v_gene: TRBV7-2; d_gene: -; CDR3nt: TGTGCCAGCAGCGTCACAGGTGAAGCTTTCTTT; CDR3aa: CASSVTGEAFF
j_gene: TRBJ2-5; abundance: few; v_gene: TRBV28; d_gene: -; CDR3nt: TGTGCCAGCAGTTTATCCTATCCGGGAGAGACCCAGTACTTC; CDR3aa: CASSLSYPGETQYF
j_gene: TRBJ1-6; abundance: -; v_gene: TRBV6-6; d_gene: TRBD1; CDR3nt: TGTGCCAGCAGTTACCCCCCGACAGGGGAGAATTCACCCCTCCACTTT; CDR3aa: CASSYPPTGENSPLHF
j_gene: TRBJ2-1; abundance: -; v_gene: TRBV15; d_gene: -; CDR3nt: TGTGCCACCAGCGGAGACAGGAGCTCCTACAATGAGCAGTTCTTC; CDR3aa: CATSGDRSSYNEQFF
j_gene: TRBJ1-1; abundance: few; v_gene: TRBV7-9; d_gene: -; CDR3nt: TGTGCCAGCAGCTTCAGGGACCAGAACACTGAAGCTTTCTTT; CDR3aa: CASSFRDQNTEAFF
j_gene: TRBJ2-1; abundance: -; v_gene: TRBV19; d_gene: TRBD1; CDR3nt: TGTGCCAGTAACTATCAGGACAGGAGCCGCGGTGAGCAGTTCTTC; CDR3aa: CASNYQDRSRGEQFF
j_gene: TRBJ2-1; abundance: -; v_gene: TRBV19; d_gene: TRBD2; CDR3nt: TGTGCCAGTAGGAGACTAGCGGTGGGTGCGGATGAGCAGTTCTTC; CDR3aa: CASRRLAVGADEQFF
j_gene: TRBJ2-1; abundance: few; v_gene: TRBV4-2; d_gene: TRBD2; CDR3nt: TGTGCCAGCAGCCAATCAATTCTAGCGGGGGAGCAGTTCTTC; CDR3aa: CASSQSILAGEQFF
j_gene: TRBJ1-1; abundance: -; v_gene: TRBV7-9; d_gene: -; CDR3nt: TGTGCCAGCAGGGGTCAGGGGCGCGGGAACACTGAAGCTTTCTTT; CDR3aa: CASRGQGRGNTEAFF
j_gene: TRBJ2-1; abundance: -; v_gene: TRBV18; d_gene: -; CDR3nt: TGTGCCAGCTCACTGTTACGGGACAAAGAGAATGAGCAGTTCTTC; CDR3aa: CASSLLRDKENEQFF
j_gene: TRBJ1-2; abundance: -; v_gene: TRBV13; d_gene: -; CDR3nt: TGTGCCAGCAATACAGGGCCCGACTATGGCTACACCTTC; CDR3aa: CASNTGPDYGYTF
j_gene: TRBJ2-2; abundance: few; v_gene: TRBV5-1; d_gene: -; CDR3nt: TGCGCCAGCAGCATTCGACAGGTGAACACCGGGGAGCTGTTTTTT; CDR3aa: CASSIRQVNTGELFF
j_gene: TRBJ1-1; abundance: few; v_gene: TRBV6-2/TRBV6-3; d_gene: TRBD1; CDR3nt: TGTGCCAGCAGTGAGGGGGCAGAAGCTTTCTTT; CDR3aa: CASSEGAEAFF
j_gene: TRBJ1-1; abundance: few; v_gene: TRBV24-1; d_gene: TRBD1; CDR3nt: TGTGCCACCAGTGGTTACCGGGACAGGGGCACTGAAGCTTTCTTT; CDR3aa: CATSGYRDRGTEAFF
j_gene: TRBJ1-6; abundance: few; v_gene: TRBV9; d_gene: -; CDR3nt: TGTGCCAGCAGCGTAGGACAGCCTAATTCACCCCTCCACTTT; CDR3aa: CASSVGQPNSPLHF
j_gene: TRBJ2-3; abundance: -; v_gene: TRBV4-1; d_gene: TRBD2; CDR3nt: TGCGCCAGCAGCCAAGAAAGGAGCGGGGGGGCGCGGACGCAGTATTTT; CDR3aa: CASSQERSGGARTQYF
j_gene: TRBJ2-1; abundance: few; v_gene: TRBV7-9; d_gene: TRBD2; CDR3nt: TGTGCCAGCCCGGGAGGCAACTCCTACAATGAGCAGTTCTTC; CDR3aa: CASPGGNSYNEQFF